One sample yielded the 32 T cell receptor beta chains listed below, sequenced in a study of blood T cell repertoires in COVID-19. Sequencing used immunoSEQ multiplex PCR; TCRdb keeps in-frame clones, though not all of them. The sample records 310,000 or so clones, about 88% being singletons. Sequencing was carried out using PBMCs or T cells enriched from blood (not recorded which). These receptors were collected from a woman aged 40 to 55 who had recovered from COVID-19.

Notes on this clone: At one end the junction does not follow the germline gene, possibly because of a read error. The rearrangement joins TRBV11-3 to TRBJ2-5, with TRBD1 matching 9 bases. The CDR3 has 17 amino acids. Germline V gene sequence: CDR1 SGHNT, CDR2 YENEEA. In nucleotides, the CDR3 is TGTGCCAGCAGCGTAGATTTTGGACAGGGGTCCCAAGAGACCCAGTACTTC. Translation gives CASSVDFGQGSQETQYF.

The J gene is TRBJ1-2, the V gene TRBV5-4, with a weak D call TRBD1 (5 bases). This CDR3 has 14 amino acids. Trimming left V 2 bases short and J 2 bases short, with 10 bases between. From germline, CDR1 is SGHNT and CDR2 YYREEE (reference sequence). In nucleotides, the CDR3 is TGTGCCAGCAGCTTAGGGGCCAGGAACTATGGCTACACCTTC. This gives the protein CASSLGARNYGYTF.

The DNA for the CDR3 is TGTGCCAGCAGCCCGAGACTAGCGGGGGCCTTAGAACAAGAGACCCAGTACTTC. Translating it yields CASSPRLAGALEQETQYF. The J gene is TRBJ2-5, the V gene TRBV9; 12 nucleotides agree with TRBD2. The CDR3 is 18 amino acids. V shed 4 bases and J 2 bases; nucleotides not matched to a gene: 12. The germline V gene encodes CDR1 SGDLS and CDR2 YYNGEE.

The chain is built from TRBV15 and TRBJ2-7, with 9 bases aligning to TRBD2. V was clipped by 1 base and J by 5 bases; unmatched bases: 12. The CDR3 has 17 residues. CDR1 is LNHNV, CDR2 YYDKDF, per germline (reference sequence). The CDR3 reads CATSRGRLAGRSHEQYF. The CDR3 nucleotides read TGTGCCACCAGCAGAGGACGTCTAGCGGGAAGGTCTCACGAGCAGTACTTC.

V is TRBV9 and J is TRBJ1-3; the D gene is possibly TRBD1 (6 bases). The CDR3 spans 14 residues. V lost 5 bases and J 2 bases, leaving 11 bases between the germline ends. CDR1 SGDLS and CDR2 YYNGEE come from the germline V gene. The CDR3 coding sequence is TGTGCCAGCAGTCGGGGGGCCCCTGGAAACACCATATATTTT. This sequence encodes CASSRGAPGNTIYF.

J is TRBJ2-5 and V is TRBV6-2 or TRBV6-3; 9 bases are a match to TRBD1. The V gene end was trimmed by 6 bases and the J gene end by 3 bases; junction bases not matched to a gene: 5. Looked up from germline, CDR1 is MNHEY and CDR2 is SVGEGT. This CDR3 region has 14 residues. CDR3 sequence (DNA): TGTGCCAGCAGCCCCGGGACAGGGAAAGAGACCCAGTACTTC. Encoded protein: CASSPGTGKETQYF.

The rearrangement links TRBV6-2 or TRBV6-3 to TRBJ1-5; 7 bases map to TRBD1. Looked up from germline, CDR1 is MNHEY and CDR2 is SVGEGT. The CDR3 totals 15 residues. The trim removed 6 bases at V and 0 bases at J, leaving 5 bases unmatched. CDR3 nucleotides: TGTGCCAGCAGCGACGACAGGGATAGCAATCAGCCCCAGCATTTT. Translating it yields CASSDDRDSNQPQHF.

The chain has TRBV21-1 and TRBJ2-2; the tabulated D call, TRBD2, remains unverified against the DNA. TRBV21-1 is annotated as a pseudogene. The CDR3 covers 17 residues. CDR3 protein: CASSYGRGQLNTGELFF. The CDR3 coding sequence is TGTGCCAGCAGCTACGGGAGGGGACAGTTGAACACCGGGGAGCTGTTTTTT.

The chain couples TRBV3-1 (or the pseudogene TRBV3-2) to TRBJ1-1, with TRBD1 as a possible D gene (6 bases). This CDR3 spans 13 amino acids. Germline V gives CDR1 LGHDT, CDR2 YNNKEL (reference sequence). Trimming shortened V by 6 bases and J by 4 bases, and 12 bases separated the two germline ends. The CDR3 reads CASRGGAVTEAFF. CDR3 in DNA: TGTGCCAGCAGGGGGGGGGCGGTCACTGAAGCTTTCTTT.

This chain connects TRBV28 to TRBJ1-5; D is uncertain. This CDR3 has 16 residues. V lost 7 bases to trimming and J lost 9 bases, with 25 bases between them. Germline CDR1 and CDR2: MDHEN and SYDVKM. CDR3 in amino acids: CASTTLREGSPSPQHF. The CDR3 DNA reads as TGTGCCAGCACCACCCTCCGGGAGGGAAGTCCCTCGCCCCAGCATTTT.

This chain uses TRBV19 with TRBJ2-3; a weak D match, TRBD2 (6 bases). This CDR3 comprises 16 residues. Trimming took 4 bases from V and 3 from J, leaving 17 bases between them. Germline values: CDR1 LNHDA, CDR2 SQIVND (reference sequence). The CDR3 loop reads CASSTTGVARTDTQYF. The CDR3 nucleotides are TGTGCCAGTAGTACTACGGGGGTAGCTAGGACAGATACGCAGTATTTT.

J is TRBJ1-2 and V is TRBV6-1; D might be TRBD1 (6 bases). This CDR3 contains 13 residues. Germline CDR1 MNHNS, CDR2 SASEGT. V was cut by 2 bases and J by 7 bases, with 11 bases left in between. The DNA for the CDR3 is TGTGCCAGCAGTGAACAACAGGGTACTGGCTACACCTTC. Translation: CASSEQQGTGYTF.

As concerns this clone: Other nucleotide sequences from this sample produce the same CDR3. V is TRBV18 and J is TRBJ2-3; 13 bases are a match to TRBD2. Trimming cost V 2 bases and J 1 base; bases outside gene matches: 0. The germline CDR1 and CDR2 sequences are KGHSH and LQKENI. The CDR3 loop spans 16 amino acids. The CDR3 nucleotides read TGTGCCAGCTCACCAGGGACTAGCGGGGGCACAGATACGCAGTATTTT. It translates to CASSPGTSGGTDTQYF.

The chain has TRBV12-3 or TRBV12-4 and TRBJ1-1; no clear D gene. The CDR3 is 13 residues long. V lost 3 bases to trimming and J lost 0 bases, with 5 bases between them. The CDR3 sequence: CASSLSLNTEAFF. CDR3 bases: TGTGCCAGCAGTTTGAGCTTGAACACTGAAGCTTTCTTT.

The genes are TRBV7-2 and TRBJ1-4, with D possibly matching TRBD1 (5 bases). This CDR3 spans 16 amino acids. Trimming left V 0 bases short and J 3 bases short, with 11 bases between. Germline CDR1 SGHTA, CDR2 FQGNSA. The CDR3, as DNA: TGTGCCAGCAGCTTAGCGCCTCGACAGCCTAATGAAAAACTGTTTTTT. This sequence encodes CASSLAPRQPNEKLFF. Looking up the rest from reference TRBV7-2 and TRBJ1-4 gives the full variable domain: GAGVSQSPSNKVTEKGKDVELRCDPISGHTALYWYRQSLGQGLEFLIYFQGNSAPDKSGLPSDRFSAERTGGSVSTLTIQRTQQEDSAVYLCASSLAPRQPNEKLFFGSGTQLSVL.

The chain links TRBV6-6 to TRBJ2-2, with D possibly TRBD2 on 6 matching bases. V lost 2 bases, J lost 3 bases, and 10 bases lay in between. CDR3 length: 15 amino acids. CDR1 and CDR2 from the germline V gene are MNHNY and SVGAGI (reference sequence). CDR3 sequence (DNA): TGTGCCAGCAGTTACGGCGGGACTTACACCGGGGAGCTGTTTTTT. Protein sequence: CASSYGGTYTGELFF.

The V gene is TRBV28, the J gene TRBJ2-4, with 9 positions matching TRBD1. Germline CDR1 and CDR2: MDHEN and SYDVKM. This CDR3 has 13 residues. J gave up 9 bases and V 6 bases, and 6 bases lay outside the gene matches. The CDR3 protein is CASSRPGQGIQYF. The CDR3 coding sequence is TGTGCCAGCAGCCGCCCGGGACAGGGCATTCAGTACTTC.

This clone was observed a single time. The V and J genes are TRBV18 and TRBJ2-2; 7 bases match TRBD1. The CDR3 runs 16 residues. Germline V gene data show CDR1 as KGHSH and CDR2 as LQKENI. Trimming cost V 2 bases and J 2 bases; bases outside gene matches: 5. In nucleotides, the CDR3 is TGTGCCAGCTCACCATTTAGACAGGGAAACACCGGGGAGCTGTTTTTT. It codes for CASSPFRQGNTGELFF.

V and J are TRBV29-1 and TRBJ2-7; D is undetermined. CDR1 and CDR2 from the germline V gene are SQVTM and ANQGSEA. With 7 bases removed from V and 0 bases from J, the gap between germline ends came to 19 bases. The CDR3 spans 15 residues. CDR3 sequence: CSALNEVRSSYEQYF. Written as DNA, the CDR3 is TGCAGCGCCCTGAACGAGGTCCGTAGCTCCTACGAGCAGTACTTC.

The V call is TRBV12-2, the J call TRBJ1-4. TRBV12-2 is deemed a pseudogene. CDR3 size: 14 residues. The chain's CDR3 is CASRLGDSKEKLFF. In DNA form, the CDR3 reads TGTGCAAGTCGCTTGGGAGATTCAAAGGAAAAACTGTTTTTT.

The chain employs TRBV18 and TRBJ1-2; a possible D gene is TRBD1 (6 bases). The CDR3 runs to 12 residues. V gave up 3 bases and J gave up 9 bases, with 11 bases separating them. Germline V lookup: CDR1 KGHSH, CDR2 LQKENI. The CDR3 protein is CASSPDRSSYTF. The CDR3 coding sequence is TGTGCCAGCTCACCCGACAGGTCCAGCTACACCTTC. The whole variable domain, remainder taken from reference TRBV18 and TRBJ1-2, is NAGVMQNPRHLVRRRGQEARLRCSPMKGHSHVYWYRQLPEEGLKFMVYLQKENIIDESGMPKERFSAEFPKEGPSILRIQQVVRGDSAAYFCASSPDRSSYTFGSGTRLTVV.

The chain has TRBV2 and TRBJ1-6; D may be TRBD1 (6 bases). The CDR3 length is 15 residues. The V gene's germline CDR1 is SNHLY and CDR2 FYNNEI. V was trimmed by 4 bases and J by 9 bases, leaving 16 bases between them. CDR3 protein: CASSVREGGPSPLHF. CDR3 bases: TGTGCCAGCAGTGTCCGGGAGGGGGGGCCTTCACCCCTCCACTTT.

This clone was counted a single time. Written as DNA, the CDR3 is TGCGCCAGCAGCCCGAGACTAGCGGGAATCCATGAGCAGTTCTTC. Translating it yields CASSPRLAGIHEQFF. This chain connects TRBV4-1 to TRBJ2-1; 11 bases align to TRBD2. V lost 4 bases, J lost 8 bases, and 7 bases stayed unmatched. In germline, CDR1 is MGHRA, CDR2 YSYEKL. There are 15 residues in the CDR3.

This chain uses TRBV10-3 with TRBJ1-1; 8 bases match TRBD1. The germline V gene has CDR1 ENHRY and CDR2 SYGVKD. V was clipped by 3 bases and J by 3 bases; unmatched bases: 6. The CDR3 sequence is 15 residues long. This chain's CDR3 is CAISDPDRVDTEAFF. The CDR3 coding sequence is TGTGCCATCAGTGACCCGGACAGGGTGGACACTGAAGCTTTCTTT.

The rearrangement uses TRBV6-2 or TRBV6-3 and TRBJ2-7; 9 nucleotides match TRBD1. CDR3 length equals 14 residues. In germline, CDR1 is MNHEY, CDR2 SVGEGT. V lost 5 bases and J lost 4; bases outside the gene matches: 6. In DNA, the CDR3 is TGTGCCAGCAGTCCGAGACAGGGGGTATACGAGCAGTACTTC. Its protein is CASSPRQGVYEQYF.

This clone was observed a single time. This rearrangement joins TRBV2 to TRBJ2-1; TRBD2 aligns across 13 bases. V was pared by 6 bases and J by 7 bases, with 15 bases of the junction left unmatched. Germline V lookup: CDR1 SNHLY, CDR2 FYNNEI. The CDR3 runs 18 residues. Written as DNA, the CDR3 is TGTGCCAGCAGCCAAGGACTAGCGGGAGTATCAGCCAGGAATGAGCAGTTCTTC. It encodes CASSQGLAGVSARNEQFF.

This clone was recorded only once. The rearrangement joins TRBV4-3 to TRBJ2-2; D not resolved. CDR3 length equals 14 residues. Trimming took off 0 bases at V and 4 bases at J, with 6 bases between the two ends. Germline CDR1 LGHNA, CDR2 YSLEER. The CDR3 loop reads CASSQEPSTGELFF. The CDR3 DNA sequence: TGCGCCAGCAGCCAAGAGCCTAGCACCGGGGAGCTGTTTTTT.

In its sample, this clone was seen once. The rearrangement uses TRBV24-1 and TRBJ1-5; 9 nucleotides match TRBD1. The V and J ends lost 5 bases and 3 bases, in that order; junction bases with no gene match: 4. Germline CDR1 reads KGHDR; CDR2 reads SFDVKD. The CDR3 length is 15 residues. CDR3 sequence (DNA): TGTGCCACCAGTGTTGGACAGGGGAACAATCAGCCCCAGCATTTT. It yields the protein CATSVGQGNNQPQHF.

This clone came up a few times. The rearrangement uses TRBV3-1 (or the pseudogene TRBV3-2) and TRBJ2-7, with TRBD2 matching over 8 bases. In germline, CDR1 is LGHDT, CDR2 YNNKEL (reference sequence). The CDR3 runs to 17 residues. V shed 3 bases, J shed 0 bases, and the junction held 10 bases outside the gene matches. CDR3 residues: CASSQRSGGIASYEQYF. In DNA form, the CDR3 reads TGTGCCAGCAGCCAGAGGAGCGGGGGTATTGCCTCCTACGAGCAGTACTTC.

The CDR3 DNA reads as TGCAGTGCTAGTTGGAGAGGGAGGGAAAAACTGTTTTTT. It yields the protein CSASWRGREKLFF. The rearrangement uses TRBV20-1 and TRBJ1-4; D gene unclear. The CDR3 spans 13 residues. V was cut by 3 bases and J by 8 bases, with 13 bases left in between. Germline V lookup: CDR1 DFQATT, CDR2 SNEGSKA (reference sequence).

The chain joins TRBV7-9 to TRBJ2-7; tentatively, D is TRBD1 (6 bases). Per the germline V gene, CDR1 is SEHNR and CDR2 is FQNEAQ (reference sequence). The CDR3 has 16 residues. Trimming took 5 bases from V and 1 from J, leaving 18 bases between them. CDR3 coding DNA: TGTGCCAGCAGCCCATCGACAGGCTCGATTTCCTACGAGCAGTACTTC. This translates into CASSPSTGSISYEQYF.

The chain links TRBV2 to TRBJ2-3; unclear D gene. The V end was cut by 8 bases, the J end by 2 bases, with 11 bases between. This CDR3 contains 13 residues. Germline CDR1 is SNHLY and CDR2 is FYNNEI. The CDR3 is CASQEENTDTQYF. The CDR3 region has the DNA TGTGCCAGCCAGGAAGAGAACACAGATACGCAGTATTTT.